Each of the 28 T cell receptor beta chains below was sequenced from the same sample in a study of patients and donors after allogeneic stem cell transplantation. TCRdb reprocessed the RT-PCR reads via MiXCR and lists one record per CDR3 protein. The table includes some 960,000 distinct CDR3 sequences, more than 15% detected once. Sequencing was performed on blood, either unsorted or a sorted T cell fraction (not recorded which). Receptors were obtained from a human donor who was either an allogeneic HSCT recipient or a stem cell or donor lymphocyte infusion donor (not recorded which). It is not recorded whose cells these are; they may come from a transplant donor.

This clonotype has a handful of counts. The chain employs TRBV12-3 or TRBV12-4 and TRBJ2-2; tentative D call: TRBD2 (6 bases). V was trimmed by 4 bases and J by 5 bases, leaving 17 bases between them. This CDR3 is 16 amino acids long. The CDR3 DNA reads TGTGCCAGCAGTTCTCATAGCGGCTGGAGGACCGGGGAGCTGTTTTTT. Protein sequence: CASSSHSGWRTGELFF.

This clonotype was seen more than once but under ten times. This chain joins TRBV7-2 and TRBJ1-2; D may be TRBD1 (5 bases). The CDR3 extends over 13 amino acids. CDR1 is SGHTA, CDR2 FQGNSA, per germline. With 4 bases removed from V and 13 bases from J, the gap between germline ends came to 19 bases. CDR3 coding DNA: TGTGCCAGCAGCTCACCCATCGGGGGTCCGGGCACCTTC. Translation: CASSSPIGGPGTF.

The sample holds a few counts of this clonotype. The chain couples TRBV6-2 or TRBV6-3 to TRBJ2-1, with 16 bases lining up with TRBD2. J gave up 8 bases and V 4 bases, and 5 bases lay outside the gene matches. The germline CDR1 and CDR2 sequences are MNHEY and SVGEGT. The length of the CDR3 is 16 residues. The CDR3 sequence: CASSSGTSGGGYEQFF. The CDR3 DNA reads TGTGCCAGCAGTTCCGGGACTAGCGGGGGGGGGTATGAGCAGTTCTTC.

The chain carries TRBV12-3 or TRBV12-4 and TRBJ1-6; D gene unclear. The germline V and J ends were trimmed by 4 bases and 6 bases, with 7 bases remaining between them. The CDR3 runs 13 residues. The chain's CDR3 is CASSSGFNSPLHF. The CDR3 nucleotides read TGTGCCAGCAGTTCCGGGTTTAATTCACCCCTCCACTTT.

This clonotype has more than one count but fewer than ten. The V gene is TRBV6-1, the J gene TRBJ1-1, with D perhaps matching TRBD1 (6 bases). The CDR3 spans 14 residues. The germline CDR1 and CDR2 sequences are MNHNS and SASEGT. V dropped 6 bases and J dropped 0 bases, with 11 bases sitting between them. DNA of the CDR3: TGTGCCAGCAGCCGACAGGTTTTGAACACTGAAGCTTTCTTT. Its translation is CASSRQVLNTEAFF.

This clonotype was found a few times. The J gene is TRBJ1-1, the V gene TRBV20-1; a weak D match, TRBD1 (6 bases). CDR1 and CDR2 (germline): DFQATT, SNEGSKA (reference sequence). The CDR3 extends over 14 amino acids. V was clipped by 5 bases and J by 1 base, with 14 bases between them. The CDR3 DNA reads TGCAGTGCTTACCTCAGGGGCCCGAACACTGAAGCTTTCTTT. Residues: CSAYLRGPNTEAFF.

There are a few counts of this clonotype. The chain carries TRBV20-1 and TRBJ2-7; no clear D gene. V was cut by 1 base and J by 0 bases, with 7 bases left in between. The CDR3 is 13 residues long. In germline, CDR1 is DFQATT, CDR2 SNEGSKA (reference sequence). CDR3 region: CSARGSSSYEQYF. Written as DNA, the CDR3 is TGCAGTGCTAGAGGATCCAGCTCCTACGAGCAGTACTTC.

CDR3 residues: CASSALGTPHGYTF. The CDR3 DNA reads as TGTGCCAGCAGCGCCCTCGGGACACCCCATGGCTACACCTTC. The chain uses TRBV9 and TRBJ1-2; D perhaps matches TRBD1 (6 bases). Deletions cut 3 bases from V and 6 bases from J, with 15 bases between. From germline, CDR1 is SGDLS and CDR2 YYNGEE. The CDR3 has 14 residues.

This clonotype was seen a handful of times. The rearrangement uses TRBV12-3 or TRBV12-4 and TRBJ2-7, with D perhaps TRBD1 or TRBD2 (5 bases each). This CDR3 has 14 residues. Deletions cut 2 bases from V and 7 bases from J, with 15 bases between. The CDR3 coding sequence is TGTGCCAGCAGTTTATATGGGACCTCGGGGGAGCAGTACTTC. Its translation is CASSLYGTSGEQYF.

This clonotype was observed a handful of times. The gene calls are TRBV5-1 and TRBJ2-5; D is perhaps TRBD1 (6 bases). Germline V lookup: CDR1 SGHRS, CDR2 YFSETQ. Between the trimmed V and J ends, which lost 3 bases and 2 bases, there was a span of 17 bases. CDR3 length equals 16 residues. The CDR3 protein is CASSSRDTAPQETQYF. In nucleotides, the CDR3 is TGCGCCAGCAGCTCCCGGGACACCGCACCTCAAGAGACCCAGTACTTC.

This clonotype was observed a handful of times. The chain combines TRBV5-6 with TRBJ1-4; TRBD1 aligns across 9 bases. The CDR3 runs 15 residues. Germline trimming cut 4 bases from V and 2 bases from J; bases unmatched to any gene: 3. From germline, CDR1 is SGHDT and CDR2 YYEEEE. The CDR3 protein is CASSQQGATNEKLFF. The CDR3 coding sequence is TGTGCCAGCAGCCAACAGGGGGCCACTAATGAAAAACTGTTTTTT.

This clonotype has just a few counts. The CDR3 nucleotides are TGTGCCATCACCGGGACAGGGGCTGGCTACACCTTC. It translates to CAITGTGAGYTF. The chain links TRBV10-3 to TRBJ1-2; 10 bases are shared with TRBD1. Trimming removed 7 bases from V and 7 bases from J; junction bases left unmatched: 3. CDR1 is ENHRY, CDR2 SYGVKD, per germline. This CDR3 comprises 12 residues.

This clonotype has a handful of counts. The V and J genes are TRBV7-6 and TRBJ2-1; no clear D gene. Germline values: CDR1 SGHVS, CDR2 FNYEAQ. The CDR3 spans 16 residues. Between the trimmed V and J ends, which lost 5 bases and 0 bases, there was a span of 14 bases. DNA for the CDR3: TGTGCCAGCAGCACCTTCCTTGGTAGCTCCTACAATGAGCAGTTCTTC. Protein product: CASSTFLGSSYNEQFF.

The genes are TRBV7-8 and TRBJ2-1; 9 positions agree with TRBD1. Unmatched junction bases numbered 16, after V lost 1 base and J lost 3 bases. Germline V CDR1 and CDR2: SGHVS, FQNEAQ. The CDR3 runs to 20 residues. The CDR3 DNA reads TGTGCCAGCAGCTTAGTGGGGACAGGGTCGAACCTTCCCCTCTACAATGAGCAGTTCTTC. This encodes CASSLVGTGSNLPLYNEQFF. Variable domain in full (rest from reference TRBV7-8 and TRBJ2-1): GAGVSQSPRYKVAKRGQDVALRCDPISGHVSLFWYQQALGQGPEFLTYFQNEAQLDKSGLPSDRFFAERPEGSVSTLKIQRTQQEDSAVYLCASSLVGTGSNLPLYNEQFFGPGTRLTVL.

This clonotype was counted a few times. The V and J genes are TRBV4-2 and TRBJ2-3; D unresolved. Trimming took off 6 bases at V and 2 bases at J, with 12 bases between the two ends. The CDR3 covers 14 residues. Germline-derived CDR1 and CDR2 are LGHNA and YNFKEQ. DNA of the CDR3: TGTGCCAGCAGTCCATTAGACTCCACAGATACGCAGTATTTT. The encoded protein is CASSPLDSTDTQYF.

The chain carries TRBV2 and TRBJ2-7, with D possibly TRBD2 on 6 matching bases. The CDR3 length is 17 residues. Trimming removed 0 bases at V and 2 bases at J, with 17 bases between. Germline V CDR1 and CDR2: SNHLY, FYNNEI. The CDR3 DNA reads as TGTGCCAGCAGTGAAGCGCGTATTGCGGGGCTTACCTACGAGCAGTACTTC. Its translation is CASSEARIAGLTYEQYF.

This clonotype was detected only once. The gene calls are TRBV12-3 or TRBV12-4 and TRBJ2-1; 7 bases match TRBD1. There are 14 residues in the CDR3. V shed 5 bases, J shed 10 bases, and the junction held 11 bases outside the gene matches. The CDR3 sequence is CASSPGTAPGEQFF. As DNA, the CDR3 is TGTGCCAGCAGTCCTGGGACAGCCCCTGGAGAGCAGTTCTTC.

The CDR3 nucleotides are TGTGCCAGCAGTTTATTAGTCAGCTACAATGAGCAGTTCTTC. Amino acid sequence: CASSLLVSYNEQFF. The chain employs TRBV27 and TRBJ2-1; no clear D. Germline V CDR1 and CDR2: MNHEY, SMNVEV (reference sequence). Trimming removed 1 base from V and 3 bases from J, with 7 bases in between. The CDR3 sequence is 14 residues long.

The J gene is TRBJ1-4, the V gene TRBV7-6; D unclear. Trimming left V 4 bases short and J 4 bases short, with 10 bases between. Germline assignment: CDR1 SGHVS and CDR2 FNYEAQ. This CDR3 comprises 14 residues. For the CDR3, the DNA is TGTGCCAGCAGCTCCCCGCCCGTTAATGAAAAACTGTTTTTT. Its protein is CASSSPPVNEKLFF. The variable domain in full, with the rest retrieved from reference TRBV7-6 and TRBJ1-4, is GAGVSQSPRYKVTKRGQDVALRCDPISGHVSLYWYRQALGQGPEFLTYFNYEAQQDKSGLPNDRFSAERPEGSISTLTIQRTEQRDSAMYRCASSSPPVNEKLFFGSGTQLSVL.

This clonotype was seen a few times. The rearrangement uses TRBV5-6 and TRBJ2-1; D remains ambiguous. V lost 4 bases and J lost 0, with 11 bases in between. The CDR3 is made up of 15 amino acids. Germline CDR1 is SGHDT and CDR2 is YYEEEE. The CDR3 reads CASSPTVDSYNEQFF. CDR3 sequence (DNA): TGTGCCAGCAGCCCTACAGTCGACTCCTACAATGAGCAGTTCTTC.

V and J are TRBV7-2 and TRBJ2-3, with a tentative D call TRBD2 (5 bases). Looked up from germline, CDR1 is SGHTA and CDR2 is FQGNSA. The CDR3 loop spans 16 amino acids. Trimming cost V 2 bases and J 5 bases, with 17 bases left between them. The CDR3 region has the DNA TGTGCCAGCAGCTTAATGGGGAGCGGCTGGAGAGATACGCAGTATTTT. It yields the protein CASSLMGSGWRDTQYF.

The rearrangement joins TRBV6-5 to TRBJ2-7, with 12 bases lining up with TRBD1. CDR3 length: 15 amino acids. V trimming: 2 bases; J trimming: 5 bases; junction bases outside the gene matches: 4. Germline values: CDR1 MNHEY, CDR2 SVGAGI. CDR3 coding DNA: TGTGCCAGCAGTTACAGCGGGACAGGGGGCCACGAGCAGTACTTC. It codes for CASSYSGTGGHEQYF.

The rearrangement joins TRBV3-1 to TRBJ2-7; D is tentatively TRBD1 or TRBD2 (5 bases each). Per the germline V gene, CDR1 is LGHDT and CDR2 is YNNKEL (reference sequence). V was pared by 5 bases and J by 1 base, with 12 bases between. The CDR3 consists of 14 residues. The CDR3 DNA follows: TGTGCCAGCAGCACCCGGGACGGATCCTACGAGCAGTACTTC. This codes for CASSTRDGSYEQYF.

This clonotype has just a few counts. The gene calls are TRBV9 and TRBJ2-7, with a weak D call TRBD1 (5 bases). There are 15 residues in the CDR3. Trimming stripped 0 bases from V and 3 bases from J, with 13 bases between. Germline CDR1 SGDLS, CDR2 YYNGEE. CDR3 amino acids: CASSVGNRKDYEQYF. The CDR3 nucleotides read TGTGCCAGCAGCGTAGGTAACAGGAAGGACTACGAGCAGTACTTC.

This clonotype was detected ten times or more. This chain uses TRBV5-1 with TRBJ1-1; D unclear. The ends were cut back, 0 bases at V and 6 bases at J, with 9 bases in the middle. The CDR3 length is 13 residues. Germline assignment: CDR1 SGHRS and CDR2 YFSETQ. Here the CDR3 reads CASSLVGRSEAFF. CDR3 in DNA: TGCGCCAGCAGCTTGGTAGGGCGGTCTGAAGCTTTCTTT. The complete variable domain, with remaining parts taken from reference TRBV5-1 and TRBJ1-1, reads KAGVTQTPRYLIKTRGQQVTLSCSPISGHRSVSWYQQTPGQGLQFLFEYFSETQRNKGNFPGRFSGRQFSNSRSEMNVSTLELGDSALYLCASSLVGRSEAFFGQGTRLTVV.

The rearrangement joins TRBV4-2 to TRBJ2-7, with 7 nucleotides matching TRBD2. The CDR3 has 15 amino acids. After removal of 1 base from V and 0 bases from J, the junction contained 3 bases not matched to a gene. The germline V gene encodes CDR1 LGHNA and CDR2 YNFKEQ. CDR3 protein: CASSQGTSDSYEQYF. The CDR3 coding sequence is TGTGCCAGCAGCCAAGGAACTAGCGACTCCTACGAGCAGTACTTC.

This clonotype has only a few counts. The chain uses TRBV20-1 and TRBJ2-7; D possibly corresponds to TRBD1 (6 bases). Deletions cut 1 base from V and 7 bases from J, with 11 bases between. CDR1 is DFQATT and CDR2 is SNEGSKA in the germline V gene (reference sequence). CDR3 size: 12 residues. The CDR3 here is CSARGLTGEQYF. The CDR3 DNA follows: TGCAGTGCTAGAGGCCTGACAGGAGAGCAGTACTTC.

This clonotype was counted ten times or more. The V and J genes are TRBV12-3 or TRBV12-4 and TRBJ1-1, with 7 bases that match TRBD1. J was trimmed by 7 bases and V by 9 bases; bases with no gene match: 14. The CDR3 runs to 14 residues. The CDR3 nucleotides read TGTGCCAGTACTCCCACCACAGGGGTTGGTGAAGCTTTCTTT. Translation: CASTPTTGVGEAFF.